This TCR beta chain came from a study of blood T cell repertoires in COVID-19. On the study more broadly: The samples span acute and convalescent COVID-19 from the United States, Italy and Spain. PBMCs, B-cell-depleted T cells, or T cells were the source of the cDNA or gDNA that made up the material.

Cohort placement rested on clinical history that participants reported themselves. Cohort 3 donors counted as recovered after two negative PCRs, clearance, or resolved symptoms. Germline loops: CDR1 SGHRS, CDR2 YFSETQ. CDR3 length: 13 amino acids. Trimming left V 0 bases short and J 4 bases short, with 5 bases between. TCRdb keeps only in-frame clones here, not all; method: immunoSEQ multiplex PCR. The table lists 200,000 to 250,000 clones, about nine tenths of them singletons. Input material: PBMCs or T cells enriched from blood (not recorded which). The V gene is TRBV5-1, the J gene TRBJ1-3; the D gene is possibly TRBD1 (5 bases). This receptor was taken from a man aged 40-55 years who had recovered from COVID-19. The chain's CDR3 is CASSLGTGNTIYF. CDR3 nucleotide sequence: TGCGCCAGCAGCTTGGGGACAGGAAACACCATATATTTT.